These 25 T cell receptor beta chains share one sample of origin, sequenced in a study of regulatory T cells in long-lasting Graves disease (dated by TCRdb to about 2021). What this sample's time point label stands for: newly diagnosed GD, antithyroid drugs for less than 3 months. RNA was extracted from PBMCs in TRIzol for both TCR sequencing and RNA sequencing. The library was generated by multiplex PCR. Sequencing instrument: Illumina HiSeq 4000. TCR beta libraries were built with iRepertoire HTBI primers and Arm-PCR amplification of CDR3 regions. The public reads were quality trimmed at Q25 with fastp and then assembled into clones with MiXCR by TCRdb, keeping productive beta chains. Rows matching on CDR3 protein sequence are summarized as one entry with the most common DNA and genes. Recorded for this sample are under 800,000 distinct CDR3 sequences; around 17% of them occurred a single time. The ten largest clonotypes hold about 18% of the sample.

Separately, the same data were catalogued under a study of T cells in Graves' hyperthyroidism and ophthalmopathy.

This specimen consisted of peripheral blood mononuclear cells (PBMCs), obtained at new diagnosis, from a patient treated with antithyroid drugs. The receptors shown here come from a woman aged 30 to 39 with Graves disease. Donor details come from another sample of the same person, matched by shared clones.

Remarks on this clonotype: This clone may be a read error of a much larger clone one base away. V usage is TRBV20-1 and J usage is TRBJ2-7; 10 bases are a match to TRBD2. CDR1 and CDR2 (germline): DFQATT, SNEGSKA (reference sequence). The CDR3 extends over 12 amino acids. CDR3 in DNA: TGCAGTGCTAGTCTAGCGGGAGACGAGCGGTACTTC. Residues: CSASLAGDERYF.

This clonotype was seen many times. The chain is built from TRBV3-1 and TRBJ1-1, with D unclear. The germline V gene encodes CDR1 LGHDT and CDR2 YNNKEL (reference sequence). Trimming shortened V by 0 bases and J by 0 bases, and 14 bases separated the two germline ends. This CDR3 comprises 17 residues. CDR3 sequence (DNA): TGTGCCAGCAGCCAAGACAGAGGGAGTTGGTTGAACACTGAAGCTTTCTTT. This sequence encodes CASSQDRGSWLNTEAFF. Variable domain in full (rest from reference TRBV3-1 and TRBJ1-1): DTAVSQTPKYLVTQMGNDKSIKCEQNLGHDTMYWYKQDSKKFLKIMFSYNNKELIINETVPNRFSPKSPDKAHLNLHINSLELGDSAVYFCASSQDRGSWLNTEAFFGQGTRLTVV.

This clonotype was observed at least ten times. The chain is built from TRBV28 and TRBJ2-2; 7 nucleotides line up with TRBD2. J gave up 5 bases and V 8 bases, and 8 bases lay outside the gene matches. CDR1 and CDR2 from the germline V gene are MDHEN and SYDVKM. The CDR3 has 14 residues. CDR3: CASGEGGRTGELFF. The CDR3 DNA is TGTGCCAGCGGAGAGGGAGGGCGGACCGGGGAGCTGTTTTTT.

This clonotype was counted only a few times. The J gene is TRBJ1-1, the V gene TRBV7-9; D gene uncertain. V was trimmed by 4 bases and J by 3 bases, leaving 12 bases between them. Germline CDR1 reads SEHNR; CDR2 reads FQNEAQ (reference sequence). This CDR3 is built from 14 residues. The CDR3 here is CASSSTEGHTEAFF. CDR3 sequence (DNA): TGTGCCAGCAGCTCCACGGAAGGGCACACTGAAGCTTTCTTT.

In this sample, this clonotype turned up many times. CDR3 sequence (DNA): TGTGCCAGCAGCCAAGAGGGGTGGGCGAAACGCTATCAGCCCCAGCATTTT. It translates to CASSQEGWAKRYQPQHF. The chain employs TRBV7-2 and TRBJ1-5; D might be TRBD1 (5 bases). V lost 5 bases and J lost 5, with 22 bases in between. The CDR3 contains 17 residues. Germline CDR1 SGHTA, CDR2 FQGNSA. The full variable domain, completed using reference TRBV7-2 and TRBJ1-5, is GAGVSQSPSNKVTEKGKDVELRCDPISGHTALYWYRQSLGQGLEFLIYFQGNSAPDKSGLPSDRFSAERTGGSVSTLTIQRTQQEDSAVYLCASSQEGWAKRYQPQHFGDGTRLSIL.

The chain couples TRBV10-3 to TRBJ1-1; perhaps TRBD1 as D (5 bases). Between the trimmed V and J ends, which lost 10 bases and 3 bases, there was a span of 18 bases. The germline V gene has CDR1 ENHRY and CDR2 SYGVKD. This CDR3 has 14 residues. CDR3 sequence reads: CATGDSGRDTEAFF. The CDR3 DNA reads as TGTGCCACCGGGGATTCAGGGAGGGACACTGAAGCTTTCTTT.

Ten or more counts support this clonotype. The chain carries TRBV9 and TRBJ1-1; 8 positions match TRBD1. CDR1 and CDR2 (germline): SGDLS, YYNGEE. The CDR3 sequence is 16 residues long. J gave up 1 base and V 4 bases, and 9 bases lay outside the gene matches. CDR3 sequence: CASSPPLGTGNTEAFF. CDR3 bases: TGTGCCAGCAGCCCCCCCTTGGGGACAGGGAACACTGAAGCTTTCTTT.

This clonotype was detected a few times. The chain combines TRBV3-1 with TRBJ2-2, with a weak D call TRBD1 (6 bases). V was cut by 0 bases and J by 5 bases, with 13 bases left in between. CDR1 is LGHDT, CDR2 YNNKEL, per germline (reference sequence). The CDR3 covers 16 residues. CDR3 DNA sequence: TGTGCCAGCAGCCAAGAAGGGGGTTTGACGACCGGGGAGCTGTTTTTT. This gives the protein CASSQEGGLTTGELFF. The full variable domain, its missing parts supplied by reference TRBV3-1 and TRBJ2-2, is DTAVSQTPKYLVTQMGNDKSIKCEQNLGHDTMYWYKQDSKKFLKIMFSYNNKELIINETVPNRFSPKSPDKAHLNLHINSLELGDSAVYFCASSQEGGLTTGELFFGEGSRLTVL.

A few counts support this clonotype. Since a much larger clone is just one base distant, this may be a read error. The CDR3 region has the DNA TGTGCCAGCAGTTCCATTCGACGGGGGGCTGTGGACATTCAGTACTTC. This encodes CASSSIRRGAVDIQYF. The J gene is TRBJ2-4, the V gene TRBV28; D might be TRBD2 (7 bases). The germline CDR1 and CDR2 sequences are MDHEN and SYDVKM. V lost 4 bases and J 8 bases, leaving 21 bases between the germline ends. The CDR3 is 16 amino acids.

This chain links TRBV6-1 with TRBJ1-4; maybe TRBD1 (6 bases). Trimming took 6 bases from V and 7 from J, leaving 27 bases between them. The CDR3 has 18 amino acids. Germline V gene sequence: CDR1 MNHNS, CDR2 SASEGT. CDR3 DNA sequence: TGTGCCAGCAGACAACTGGCAGGGGACCTTCCCCCGGGTGAAAAACTGTTTTTT. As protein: CASRQLAGDLPPGEKLFF.

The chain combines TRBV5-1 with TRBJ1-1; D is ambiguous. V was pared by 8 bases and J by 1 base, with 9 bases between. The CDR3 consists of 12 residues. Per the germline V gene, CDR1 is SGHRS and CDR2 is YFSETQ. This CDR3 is CASHQENTEAFF. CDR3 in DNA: TGCGCCAGTCATCAGGAGAACACTGAAGCTTTCTTT.

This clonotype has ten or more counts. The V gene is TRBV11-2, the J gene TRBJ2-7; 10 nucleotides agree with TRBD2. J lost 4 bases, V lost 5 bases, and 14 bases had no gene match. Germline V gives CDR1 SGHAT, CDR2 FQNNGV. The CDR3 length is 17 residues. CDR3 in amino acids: CASSQGLAQVGRYEQYF. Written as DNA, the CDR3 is TGTGCCAGCAGCCAGGGACTAGCGCAAGTAGGTCGGTACGAGCAGTACTTC.

This CDR3 reads CASSRSVGAGANVLTF. The CDR3 DNA follows: TGTGCCAGCAGTCGAAGCGTAGGGGCTGGGGCCAACGTCCTGACTTTC. The gene calls are TRBV27 and TRBJ2-6; possible D gene TRBD1, 5 bases. Germline V gene data show CDR1 as MNHEY and CDR2 as SMNVEV (reference sequence). Deletions cut 5 bases from V and 2 bases from J, with 13 bases between. This CDR3 is 16 amino acids long.

The CDR3 DNA reads TGTGCCAGTAGTATAGGACAGGTCCTGATAAGCAATCAGCCCCAGCATTTT. Translating gives CASSIGQVLISNQPQHF. V is TRBV19 and J is TRBJ1-5; TRBD1 is a possible D gene (6 bases). The germline gives CDR1 LNHDA, CDR2 SQIVND (reference sequence). CDR3 size: 17 residues. The ends were cut back, 1 base at V and 1 base at J, with 14 bases in the middle.

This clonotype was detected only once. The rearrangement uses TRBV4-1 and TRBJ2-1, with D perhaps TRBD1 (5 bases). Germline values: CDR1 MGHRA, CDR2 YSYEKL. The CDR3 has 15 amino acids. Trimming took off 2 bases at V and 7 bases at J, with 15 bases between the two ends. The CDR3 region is CASSQPRQGTNEQFF. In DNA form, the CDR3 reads TGCGCCAGCAGCCAACCGAGGCAGGGCACAAATGAGCAGTTCTTC.

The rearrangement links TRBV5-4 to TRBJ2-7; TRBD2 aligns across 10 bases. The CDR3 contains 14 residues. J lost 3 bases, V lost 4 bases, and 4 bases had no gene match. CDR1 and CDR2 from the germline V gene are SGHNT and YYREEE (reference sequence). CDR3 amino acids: CASSASGRVYEQYF. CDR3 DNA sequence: TGTGCCAGCAGCGCCAGCGGGAGGGTCTACGAGCAGTACTTC.

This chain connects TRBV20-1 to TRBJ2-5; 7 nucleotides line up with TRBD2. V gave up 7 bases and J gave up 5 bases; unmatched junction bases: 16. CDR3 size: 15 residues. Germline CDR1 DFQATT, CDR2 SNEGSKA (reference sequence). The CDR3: CSGSQPGLVEETQYF. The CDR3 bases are TGCAGTGGAAGCCAACCTGGACTAGTAGAGGAGACCCAGTACTTC.

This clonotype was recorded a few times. In DNA, the CDR3 is TGTGCCAGCAGCTCAGAGATGGTGGGCTATGGCTACACCTTC. Translating gives CASSSEMVGYGYTF. The chain is built from TRBV7-6 and TRBJ1-2; D remains ambiguous. This CDR3 has 14 residues. V was cut by 4 bases and J by 4 bases, with 13 bases left in between. In germline, CDR1 is SGHVS, CDR2 FNYEAQ.

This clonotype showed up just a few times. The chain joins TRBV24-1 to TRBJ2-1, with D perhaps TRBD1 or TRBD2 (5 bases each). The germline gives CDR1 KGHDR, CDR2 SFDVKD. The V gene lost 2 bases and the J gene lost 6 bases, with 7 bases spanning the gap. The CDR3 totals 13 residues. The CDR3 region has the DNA TGTGCCACCAGTGATTCGGGGCGCAATGAGCAGTTCTTC. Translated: CATSDSGRNEQFF.

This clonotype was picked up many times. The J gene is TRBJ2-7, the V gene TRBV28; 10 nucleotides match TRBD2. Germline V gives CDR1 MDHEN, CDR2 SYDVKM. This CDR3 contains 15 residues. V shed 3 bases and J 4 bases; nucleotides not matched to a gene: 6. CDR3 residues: CASSFSSGRMYEQYF. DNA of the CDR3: TGTGCCAGCAGTTTTAGTAGCGGGAGGATGTACGAGCAGTACTTC.

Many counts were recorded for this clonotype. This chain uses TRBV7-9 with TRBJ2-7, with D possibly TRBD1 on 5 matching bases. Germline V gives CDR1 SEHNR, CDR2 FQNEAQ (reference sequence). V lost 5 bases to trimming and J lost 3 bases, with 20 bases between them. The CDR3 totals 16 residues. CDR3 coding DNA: TGTGCCAGCAGCCCAGGGCAGTCTCGACGCGACTACGAGCAGTACTTC. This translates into CASSPGQSRRDYEQYF.

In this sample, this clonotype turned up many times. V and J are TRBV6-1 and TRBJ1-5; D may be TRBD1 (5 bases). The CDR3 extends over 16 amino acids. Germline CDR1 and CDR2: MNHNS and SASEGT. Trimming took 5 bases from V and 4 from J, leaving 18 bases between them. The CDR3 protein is CASSRAGTGDNQPQHF. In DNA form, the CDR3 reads TGTGCCAGCAGTCGAGCCGGGACGGGGGATAATCAGCCCCAGCATTTT.

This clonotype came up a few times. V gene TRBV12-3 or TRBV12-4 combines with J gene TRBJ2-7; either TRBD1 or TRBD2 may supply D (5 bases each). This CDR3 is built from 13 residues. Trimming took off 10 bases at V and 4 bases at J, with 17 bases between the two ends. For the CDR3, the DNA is TGTGCCACCGCCCCGGACGGGGCGTACGAGCAGTACTTC. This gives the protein CATAPDGAYEQYF.

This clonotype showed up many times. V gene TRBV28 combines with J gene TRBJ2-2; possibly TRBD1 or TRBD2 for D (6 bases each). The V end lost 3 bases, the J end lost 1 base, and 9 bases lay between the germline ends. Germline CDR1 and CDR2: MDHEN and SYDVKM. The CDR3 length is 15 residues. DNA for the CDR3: TGTGCCAGCAGTTTGGGGGGCCTGAACACCGGGGAGCTGTTTTTT. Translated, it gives CASSLGGLNTGELFF.

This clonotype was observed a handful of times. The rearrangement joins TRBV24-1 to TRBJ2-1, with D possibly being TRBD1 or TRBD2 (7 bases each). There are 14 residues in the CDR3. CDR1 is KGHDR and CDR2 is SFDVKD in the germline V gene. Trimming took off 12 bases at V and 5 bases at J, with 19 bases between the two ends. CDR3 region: CASGAQGGNNEQFF. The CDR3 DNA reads TGTGCCTCGGGCGCGCAGGGGGGGAACAATGAGCAGTTCTTC.